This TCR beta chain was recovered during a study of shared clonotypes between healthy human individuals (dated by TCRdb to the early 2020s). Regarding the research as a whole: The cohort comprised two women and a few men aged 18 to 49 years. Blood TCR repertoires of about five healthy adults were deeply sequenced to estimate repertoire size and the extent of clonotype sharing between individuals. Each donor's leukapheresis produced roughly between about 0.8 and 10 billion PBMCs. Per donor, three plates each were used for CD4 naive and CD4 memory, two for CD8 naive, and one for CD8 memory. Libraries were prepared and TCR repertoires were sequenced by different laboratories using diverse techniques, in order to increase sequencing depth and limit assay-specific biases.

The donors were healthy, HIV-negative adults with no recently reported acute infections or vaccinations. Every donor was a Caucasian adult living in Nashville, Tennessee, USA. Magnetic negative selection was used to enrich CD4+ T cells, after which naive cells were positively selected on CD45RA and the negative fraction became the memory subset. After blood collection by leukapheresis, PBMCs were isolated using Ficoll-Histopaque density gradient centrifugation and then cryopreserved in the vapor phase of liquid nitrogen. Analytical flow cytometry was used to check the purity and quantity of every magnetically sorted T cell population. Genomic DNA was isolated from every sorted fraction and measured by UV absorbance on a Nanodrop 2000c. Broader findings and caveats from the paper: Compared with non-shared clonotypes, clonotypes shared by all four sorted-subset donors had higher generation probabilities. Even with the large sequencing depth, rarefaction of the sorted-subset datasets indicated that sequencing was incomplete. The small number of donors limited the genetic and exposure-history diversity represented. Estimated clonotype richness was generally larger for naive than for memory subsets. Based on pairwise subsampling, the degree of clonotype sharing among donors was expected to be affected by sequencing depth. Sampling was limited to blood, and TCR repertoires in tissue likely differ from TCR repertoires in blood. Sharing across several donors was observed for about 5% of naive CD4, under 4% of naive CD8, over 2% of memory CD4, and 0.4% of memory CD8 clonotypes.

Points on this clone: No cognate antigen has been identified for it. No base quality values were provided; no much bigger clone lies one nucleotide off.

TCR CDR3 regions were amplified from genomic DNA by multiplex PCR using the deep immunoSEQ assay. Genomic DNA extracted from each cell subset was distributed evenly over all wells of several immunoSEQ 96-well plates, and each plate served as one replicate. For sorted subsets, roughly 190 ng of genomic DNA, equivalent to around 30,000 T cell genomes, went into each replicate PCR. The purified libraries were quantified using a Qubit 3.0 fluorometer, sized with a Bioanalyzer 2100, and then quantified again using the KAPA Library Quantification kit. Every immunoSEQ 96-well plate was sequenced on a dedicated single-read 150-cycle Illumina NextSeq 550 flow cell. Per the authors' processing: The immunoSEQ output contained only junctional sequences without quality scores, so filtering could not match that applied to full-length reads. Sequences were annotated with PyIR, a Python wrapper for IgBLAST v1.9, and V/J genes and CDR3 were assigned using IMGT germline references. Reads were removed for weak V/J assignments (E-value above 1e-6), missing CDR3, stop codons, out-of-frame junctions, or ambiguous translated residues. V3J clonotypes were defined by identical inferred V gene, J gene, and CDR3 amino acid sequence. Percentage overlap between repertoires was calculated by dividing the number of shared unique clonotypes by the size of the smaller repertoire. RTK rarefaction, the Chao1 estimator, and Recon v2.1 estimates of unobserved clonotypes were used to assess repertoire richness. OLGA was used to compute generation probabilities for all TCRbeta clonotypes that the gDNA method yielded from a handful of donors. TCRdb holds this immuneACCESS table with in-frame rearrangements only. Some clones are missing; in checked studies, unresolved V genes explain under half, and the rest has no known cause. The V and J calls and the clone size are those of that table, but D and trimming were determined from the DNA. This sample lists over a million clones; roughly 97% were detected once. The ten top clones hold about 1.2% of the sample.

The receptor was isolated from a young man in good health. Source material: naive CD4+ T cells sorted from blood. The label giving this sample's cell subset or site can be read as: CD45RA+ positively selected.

The CDR3 region: CASSPRTSGRFYEQYF. At the DNA level, the sequence is TGTGCCAGCAGCCCCCGGACTAGCGGGAGGTTTTACGAGCAGTACTTC. The V and J genes are TRBV14 and TRBJ2-7; 14 bases in between match TRBD2. Trimming accounts for 4 bases at V and 4 bases at J, while the number of junction bases matched to no gene is 6. The germline V gene sets CDR1 to SGHDN and CDR2 to FVKESK. Taken from cysteine to phenylalanine, the CDR3 has 16 residues. CDR3 DNA only is kept here, 48 bases in frame from base 1.